This T cell receptor beta chain comes out of a study of shared clonotypes between healthy human individuals (dated by TCRdb to the early 2020s). Concerning the study at large: The cohort included a few men and a couple of women between 18 and 49 years of age. Per donor, leukapheresis produced somewhere between about 0.9 and 10 billion PBMCs. Blood TCR repertoires of five healthy adults were deeply sequenced to estimate repertoire size and the extent of clonotype sharing between individuals. Different laboratories and diverse techniques were used to prepare libraries and sequence TCR repertoires, to increase sequencing depth and limit assay-specific biases. For each donor, three plates each were used for CD4 naive and CD4 memory, two plates were used for CD8 naive, and one plate was used for CD8 memory. Points the paper makes about the study in general: The genetic and exposure-history diversity represented was limited by the small number of donors. Larger estimated clonotype richness was generally found for naive subsets than for memory subsets. Pairwise subsampling indicated that sequencing depth was expected to affect the degree of clonotype sharing among donors. Only blood was sampled, and tissue TCR repertoires likely differ from those in blood. Rarefaction of sorted-subset datasets indicated incomplete sequencing despite the large sequencing depth. Sharing across a few donors was observed for 4.5% to 6.5% of naive CD4, over 3% of naive CD8, over 2% of memory CD4, and approximately 0.41% of memory CD8 clonotypes. Clonotypes shared by all four sorted-subset donors showed higher generation probabilities than non-shared clonotypes.

CD8 naive samples consisted of CD45RO-negative cells that were positively selected for CCR7, yielding a CD45RA+CCR7+ population without TemRA cells. Healthy HIV-negative adults with no recently reported acute infections or vaccinations were included as donors. All donors were Caucasian adults living in Nashville, Tennessee, USA. After blood collection by leukapheresis, PBMCs were isolated using Ficoll-Histopaque density gradient centrifugation and then cryopreserved in the vapor phase of liquid nitrogen. Analytical flow cytometry was used to check the purity and quantity of each magnetically sorted T cell population. Each sorted fraction had its genomic DNA isolated and then quantified by UV absorbance on a Nanodrop 2000c. The cysteine opens and the phenylalanine closes a CDR3 of 16 amino acids. Only the CDR3 region is kept as DNA, spanning 48 bases read in frame from base 1. V is reduced by 2 bases and J by 0 bases, leaving a spacing of 12 bases between them. CDR1 SGHDT and CDR2 YYEEEE are derived from the germline V gene.

Using the deep immunoSEQ assay, multiplex PCR amplified TCR CDR3 regions from genomic DNA. Extracted genomic DNA from each cell subset was spread evenly across all wells of several immunoSEQ 96-well plates, with each plate serving as a replicate. Each replicate PCR for sorted subsets received about 0.2 ug genomic DNA, equal to roughly 30,000 T cell genomes. Purified libraries were quantified with a Qubit 3.0 fluorometer, sized on a Bioanalyzer 2100, and re-quantified with the KAPA Library Quantification kit. Each immunoSEQ 96-well plate was sequenced on its own single-read 150-cycle Illumina NextSeq 550 flow cell. The authors' pipeline ran thus. Because the immunoSEQ output included only junctional sequences and no quality scores, the filtering could not be the same as the filtering used for full-length reads. Sequences were annotated with PyIR, a Python wrapper for IgBLAST v1.9, using IMGT germline references to assign V/J genes and CDR3. Reads were removed for weak V/J assignments (E-value above 1e-6), missing CDR3, stop codons, out-of-frame junctions, or ambiguous translated residues. A V3J clonotype was defined by an identical inferred V gene, J gene, and CDR3 amino acid sequence. To compute the percentage overlap between repertoires, the number of shared unique clonotypes was divided by the size of the smaller repertoire. RTK rarefaction, the Chao1 estimator, and Recon v2.1 estimates of unobserved clonotypes were used to assess repertoire richness. OLGA was used to compute generation probabilities for all TCRbeta clonotypes that the gDNA method yielded from a few donors. TCRdb provides this immuneACCESS table in a form limited to in-frame rearrangements. Some clones are lacking; in checked studies, under half of them reflect an unresolved V gene, and why the rest are absent is not known. The V and J calls and clone size are taken from that table; D and trimming were inferred from the DNA. The sample records 2 million or so clones, just under 95% of which are singletons. The ten largest clonotypes hold about 1.1% of the sample.

Turning to this clone: Which antigen it targets is not known. One base away there is no much larger clone; base qualities are not given.

The sample was naive CD8+ T cells sorted from blood. Per the publication, the cell subset or site label means: CD45RA+CCR7+. The rearrangement combines TRBV5-6 with TRBJ1-3; the D gene cannot be resolved reliably. The clonotype was recovered from a man aged 18 to 30 in good health. Read as DNA, the sequence is TGTGCCAGCAGCTTCACCCAAGAGGGCTCTGGAAACACCATATATTTT. This gives the protein CASSFTQEGSGNTIYF.